A selection of T cell receptor beta chains follows, all from one sample in a study of blood T cell repertoires in COVID-19. Clones were read by immunoSEQ multiplex PCR, and TCRdb kept only the in-frame ones, dropping some. This sample has about 330,000 clones, with about 90% found just once. The specimen sequenced was PBMCs or T cells enriched from blood (not recorded which). The origin of the receptors is a woman aged 25 to 39 who had recovered from COVID-19. Each CDR3 is given with its conserved first and last residue. D genes are given only for firm matches. Size is stated for part of the rows, as once, few or many counts, or as a class when the clone is expanded.

V gene: TRBV5-3
clone size: .
D gene: .
J gene: TRBJ1-5
CDR3 DNA: TGTGCCAGAAGCTTGTTTGGTAGCAGCAATCAGCCCCAGCATTTT
CDR3 protein: CARSLFGSSNQPQHF

V gene: TRBV5-8
clone size: few
D gene: TRBD1
J gene: TRBJ2-7
CDR3 DNA: TGTGCCAGCAGCTTAGGGACAGGGGGCTTCTACGAGCAGTACTTC
CDR3 protein: CASSLGTGGFYEQYF

V gene: TRBV4-1
clone size: .
D gene: .
J gene: TRBJ1-2
CDR3 DNA: TGCGCCAGCAGCCAAGATCTTTATGGCTACACCTTC
CDR3 protein: CASSQDLYGYTF

V gene: TRBV19
clone size: .
D gene: .
J gene: TRBJ2-7
CDR3 DNA: TGTGCCAGTAGTCCGACCCGGACACTTTCCTACGAGCAGTACTTC
CDR3 protein: CASSPTRTLSYEQYF

V gene: TRBV5-1
clone size: .
D gene: TRBD1
J gene: TRBJ2-7
CDR3 DNA: TGCGCCAGCAGCTGGACAGGGGGTGAGCAGTACTTC
CDR3 protein: CASSWTGGEQYF

V gene: TRBV6-5
clone size: few
D gene: .
J gene: TRBJ1-5
CDR3 DNA: TGTGCCAGCAGGATAACAGGAAACAATCAGCCCCAGCATTTT
CDR3 protein: CASRITGNNQPQHF

V gene: TRBV30
clone size: .
D gene: .
J gene: TRBJ1-3
CDR3 DNA: TGTGCCTGGAGTGTACAAGGGGCTGGAAACACCATATATTTT
CDR3 protein: CAWSVQGAGNTIYF

V gene: TRBV18
clone size: .
D gene: TRBD1
J gene: TRBJ1-2
CDR3 DNA: TGTGCCAGCTCACCACCCCGGGACAGGGGGTTCGGCTACACCTTC
CDR3 protein: CASSPPRDRGFGYTF

V gene: TRBV19
clone size: once
D gene: .
J gene: TRBJ1-5
CDR3 DNA: TGTGCCAGTAGTATAGGGTCGAGGGCACGACAGCCCCAGCATTTT
CDR3 protein: CASSIGSRARQPQHF

V gene: TRBV29-1
clone size: .
D gene: .
J gene: TRBJ1-2
CDR3 DNA: TGCAGCGTTGAATGGCGGGGGTATGGCTACACCTTC
CDR3 protein: CSVEWRGYGYTF

V gene: TRBV6-5
clone size: .
D gene: .
J gene: TRBJ1-6
CDR3 DNA: TGTGCCAGCAGTTACCGCAGGGGTGGCTCACCCCTCCACTTT
CDR3 protein: CASSYRRGGSPLHF

V gene: TRBV9
clone size: .
D gene: .
J gene: TRBJ2-5
CDR3 DNA: TGTGCCAGCAGCGTAGGGCAGGTCGACCAAGAGACCCAGTACTTC
CDR3 protein: CASSVGQVDQETQYF

V gene: TRBV9
clone size: once
D gene: .
J gene: TRBJ1-2
CDR3 DNA: TGTGCCAGCACCCTCACACAGGGTACCTATGGCTACACCTTC
CDR3 protein: CASTLTQGTYGYTF

V gene: TRBV6-2/TRBV6-3
clone size: .
D gene: TRBD2
J gene: TRBJ2-2
CDR3 DNA: TGTGCCAGCAGTACCACGGGGGGGATTAACACCGGGGAGCTGTTTTTT
CDR3 protein: CASSTTGGINTGELFF

V gene: TRBV12-5
clone size: .
D gene: TRBD1
J gene: TRBJ1-2
CDR3 DNA: TGTGCTAGTGGTCTGGGACAGCCCCTTAGCTATGGCTACACCTTC
CDR3 protein: CASGLGQPLSYGYTF

V gene: TRBV11-1
clone size: .
D gene: TRBD1
J gene: TRBJ1-1
CDR3 DNA: TGTGCCAGCAGCTCTCGGACAGGGGGGATGAACACTGAAGCTTTCTTT
CDR3 protein: CASSSRTGGMNTEAFF

V gene: TRBV5-6
clone size: .
D gene: .
J gene: TRBJ2-1
CDR3 DNA: TGTGCCAGCACCAAAGCACCTCCCCACCGCCGTAATGAGCAGTTCTTC
CDR3 protein: CASTKAPPHRRNEQFF

V gene: TRBV19
clone size: once
D gene: TRBD1
J gene: TRBJ1-5
CDR3 DNA: TGTGCCATCTCACAGGGGGCGGATCAGCCCCAGCATTTT
CDR3 protein: CAISQGADQPQHF

V gene: TRBV5-8
clone size: once
D gene: .
J gene: TRBJ1-5
CDR3 DNA: TGTGCCAGCAGCTTGGAGCAGCCCGGGAATCAGCCCCAGCATTTT
CDR3 protein: CASSLEQPGNQPQHF

V gene: TRBV11-2
clone size: .
D gene: .
J gene: TRBJ1-1
CDR3 DNA: TGTGCCAGCAGCACCCGGACTGGCGCTTTCTTT
CDR3 protein: CASSTRTGAFF

V gene: TRBV11-2
clone size: .
D gene: .
J gene: TRBJ2-7
CDR3 DNA: TGTGCCAGCAGCTTAGGGGTCACGGGGGCCTACGAGCAGTACTTC
CDR3 protein: CASSLGVTGAYEQYF

V gene: TRBV11-2
clone size: .
D gene: TRBD1
J gene: TRBJ1-4
CDR3 DNA: TGTGCCAGCAGCGGGGGACAGGGAAGAGCAGGCCATGAAAAACTGTTTTTT
CDR3 protein: CASSGGQGRAGHEKLFF

V gene: TRBV15
clone size: .
D gene: .
J gene: TRBJ1-5
CDR3 DNA: TGTGCCACCGCCAGGTTCAGGACAAATGGCAATCAGCCCCAGCATTTT
CDR3 protein: CATARFRTNGNQPQHF

V gene: TRBV6-5
clone size: .
D gene: .
J gene: TRBJ1-6
CDR3 DNA: TGTGCCAGCAGGGAGACAGCCAATTCACCCCTCCACTTT
CDR3 protein: CASRETANSPLHF

V gene: TRBV3-1/TRBV3-2
clone size: .
D gene: TRBD1
J gene: TRBJ1-2
CDR3 DNA: TGTGCCAGCAGCCGCGCGCAGTCACAGGGGTTGTTCTATGGCTACACCTTC
CDR3 protein: CASSRAQSQGLFYGYTF

V gene: TRBV7-2
clone size: .
D gene: .
J gene: TRBJ2-3
CDR3 DNA: TGTGCCAGCAGCTTAGAGGGGTCCGGCACAGATACGCAGTATTTT
CDR3 protein: CASSLEGSGTDTQYF

V gene: TRBV5-5
clone size: .
D gene: .
J gene: TRBJ2-7
CDR3 DNA: TGTGCCAGCAGCTTGGGGCAGGGTGTTGGATACGAGCAGTACTTC
CDR3 protein: CASSLGQGVGYEQYF

V gene: TRBV18
clone size: .
D gene: .
J gene: TRBJ2-7
CDR3 DNA: TGTGCCAGCTCACCACGCGCCCCTGATGGGCAGTACTTC
CDR3 protein: CASSPRAPDGQYF

V gene: TRBV30
clone size: .
D gene: .
J gene: TRBJ1-2
CDR3 DNA: TGTGCCTGGGGGGCGGGTGGCTACACCTTC
CDR3 protein: CAWGAGGYTF

V gene: TRBV27
clone size: once
D gene: .
J gene: TRBJ1-1
CDR3 DNA: TGTGCCAGCAGTGAGGGGGTGAACACTGAAGCTTTCTTT
CDR3 protein: CASSEGVNTEAFF

V gene: TRBV6-2/TRBV6-3
clone size: once
D gene: TRBD1
J gene: TRBJ2-7
CDR3 DNA: TGTGCCAGCAGTTATTCTGGGACAGGGGCCTCCTACGAGCAGTACTTC
CDR3 protein: CASSYSGTGASYEQYF

V gene: TRBV5-6
clone size: .
D gene: TRBD1
J gene: TRBJ2-1
CDR3 DNA: TGTGCCAGCAGCTTGGGGATGTATCGGACAGGGGAAATCTTTTTCTTC
CDR3 protein: CASSLGMYRTGEIFFF

V gene: TRBV30
clone size: .
D gene: TRBD1
J gene: TRBJ1-2
CDR3 DNA: TGTGCCTGGGGGACAGGGGGTAGCTACACCTTC
CDR3 protein: CAWGTGGSYTF

V gene: TRBV6-5
clone size: .
D gene: TRBD1
J gene: TRBJ1-2
CDR3 DNA: TGTGCCAGCAGTTACTCGGAGACAGGGGACTATGGCTACACCTTC
CDR3 protein: CASSYSETGDYGYTF

V gene: TRBV30
clone size: .
D gene: TRBD1
J gene: TRBJ1-1
CDR3 DNA: TGTGCCTGGAGTGTACCCCGGACAGGGGACACTGAAGCTTTCTTT
CDR3 protein: CAWSVPRTGDTEAFF

V gene: TRBV12-3/TRBV12-4
clone size: .
D gene: .
J gene: TRBJ2-7
CDR3 DNA: TGTGCCAGCAGTTCCCTCTACGAGCAGTACTTC
CDR3 protein: CASSSLYEQYF

V gene: TRBV29-1
clone size: .
D gene: .
J gene: TRBJ1-2
CDR3 DNA: TGCAGCGTTGGGAGGGAGAACTATGGCTACACCTTC
CDR3 protein: CSVGRENYGYTF

V gene: TRBV30
clone size: .
D gene: TRBD1
J gene: TRBJ1-1
CDR3 DNA: TGTGCCTGGAAGAAGGGGCCGGGACAGGGGCCAGAAGCTTTCTTT
CDR3 protein: CAWKKGPGQGPEAFF

V gene: TRBV27
clone size: .
D gene: .
J gene: TRBJ2-2
CDR3 DNA: TGTGCCATCATGGCGGGCGATGGCGGGGAGCTGTTTTTT
CDR3 protein: CAIMAGDGGELFF

V gene: TRBV5-8
clone size: .
D gene: TRBD1
J gene: TRBJ1-5
CDR3 DNA: TGTGCCAGCAGCTCCAACAGGGGTTCCTATAGCAATCAGCCCCAGCATTTT
CDR3 protein: CASSSNRGSYSNQPQHF

V gene: TRBV2
clone size: .
D gene: TRBD1
J gene: TRBJ1-2
CDR3 DNA: TGTGCCAGCAGTGCGATAGGGAGAAGGGGGCTGGAGGGCTACACCTTC
CDR3 protein: CASSAIGRRGLEGYTF